Listed here are 30 T cell receptor beta chains from one sample, sequenced in a study of blood T cell repertoires in COVID-19. TCRdb keeps only in-frame clones here, not all; method: immunoSEQ multiplex PCR. The table shows 66,000 or so clones, with about 82% occurring only once. The sample taken for sequencing was peripheral blood. These receptors originate from a human donor in a cohort sampled during active COVID-19.

V is TRBV7-9 and J is TRBJ2-7; 14 nucleotides line up with TRBD2. V trimming: 4 bases; J trimming: 4 bases; junction bases outside the gene matches: 6. CDR1 SEHNR and CDR2 FQNEAQ come from the germline V gene (reference sequence). The CDR3 contains 16 residues. The CDR3 nucleotides are TGTGCCAGCAGCTCAACCGGGACTAGCGGGAGTTACGAGCAGTACTTC. Protein: CASSSTGTSGSYEQYF. The full variable domain, in which reference TRBV7-9 and TRBJ2-7 provide the parts outside the CDR3, is DTGVSQNPRHKITKRGQNVTFRCDPISEHNRLYWYRQTLGQGPEFLTYFQNEAQLEKSRLLSDRFSAERPKGSFSTLEIQRTEQGDSAMYLCASSSTGTSGSYEQYFGPGTRLTVT.

The chain uses TRBV7-6 and TRBJ2-6; D is uncertain. The CDR3 extends over 14 amino acids. The V gene lost 4 bases and the J gene lost 0 bases, with 4 bases spanning the gap. CDR1 SGHVS and CDR2 FNYEAQ come from the germline V gene. In DNA form, the CDR3 reads TGTGCCAGCAGCTCTTCCTCTGGGGCCAACGTCCTGACTTTC. This codes for CASSSSSGANVLTF.

The rearrangement joins TRBV3-1 (or the pseudogene TRBV3-2) to TRBJ2-4, with D possibly TRBD1 on 7 matching bases. Per the germline V gene, CDR1 is LGHDT and CDR2 is YNNKEL (reference sequence). CDR3 length: 15 residues. Trimming stripped 0 bases from V and 6 bases from J, with 12 bases between. This chain's CDR3 is CASSQEEGARNIQYF. CDR3 sequence (DNA): TGTGCCAGCAGCCAAGAGGAGGGGGCGAGAAACATTCAGTACTTC.

The chain couples TRBV5-8 to TRBJ1-2; TRBD1 agrees at 7 bases. CDR1 and CDR2 (germline): SGHTS, YDEGEE. The length of the CDR3 is 15 residues. J was trimmed by 2 bases and V by 5 bases; bases with no gene match: 9. CDR3 protein: CASSQKTGRNYGYTF. The CDR3 nucleotides are TGTGCCAGCAGTCAAAAGACAGGGCGAAACTATGGCTACACCTTC.

The V gene is TRBV4-1, the J gene TRBJ1-2; 7 nucleotides line up with TRBD1. V shed 5 bases and J 0 bases; nucleotides not matched to a gene: 9. This CDR3 has 16 amino acids. Germline assignment: CDR1 MGHRA and CDR2 YSYEKL. As DNA, the CDR3 is TGCGCCAGCAGCTCCCAGCCGGGACAGCCTAACTATGGCTACACCTTC. Its translation is CASSSQPGQPNYGYTF.

The genes are TRBV19 and TRBJ1-2; 7 bases align to TRBD1. This CDR3 has 14 amino acids. Germline values: CDR1 LNHDA, CDR2 SQIVND (reference sequence). With 4 bases clipped from V and 3 bases from J, the junction kept 5 bases outside the gene matches. The CDR3 sequence: CASSSGQDYYGYTF. CDR3 in DNA: TGTGCCAGTAGTAGTGGACAGGATTACTATGGCTACACCTTC. Using reference TRBV19 and TRBJ1-2 for the parts outside the CDR3, the full variable domain is DGGITQSPKYLFRKEGQNVTLSCEQNLNHDAMYWYRQDPGQGLRLIYYSQIVNDFQKGDIAEGYSVSREKKESFPLTVTSAQKNPTAFYLCASSSGQDYYGYTFGSGTRLTVV.

The chain has TRBV7-9 and TRBJ2-7; 8 bases are a match to TRBD1. The CDR3 extends over 14 amino acids. With 4 bases clipped from V and 3 bases from J, the junction kept 5 bases outside the gene matches. Germline V gene lookup returns CDR1 SEHNR and CDR2 FQNEAQ (reference sequence). CDR3 residues: CASSSNGQGYEQYF. The DNA of the CDR3 is TGTGCCAGCAGCTCAAACGGACAGGGCTACGAGCAGTACTTC.

V usage is TRBV5-8 and J usage is TRBJ2-5; 10 bases agree with TRBD2. This CDR3 region has 15 residues. The germline gives CDR1 SGHTS, CDR2 YDEGEE. After removal of 4 bases from V and 2 bases from J, the junction contained 5 bases not matched to a gene. The DNA of the CDR3 is TGTGCCAGCAGCCTTAAGGGACTAGCGCAAGAGACCCAGTACTTC. This sequence encodes CASSLKGLAQETQYF.

The V call is TRBV10-2, the J call TRBJ2-7, with 8 bases that match TRBD2. The germline V gene encodes CDR1 WSHSY and CDR2 SAAADI. V lost 7 bases and J lost 7; bases outside the gene matches: 12. This CDR3 spans 14 amino acids. As DNA, the CDR3 is TGCGCCAGCACCCCGCTAGCGGGCCCAAGTGAGCAGTACTTC. Translating gives CASTPLAGPSEQYF.

The rearrangement uses TRBV3-1 (or the pseudogene TRBV3-2) and TRBJ1-3, with D tentatively TRBD1 (6 bases). Deletions cut 0 bases from V and 3 bases from J, with 12 bases between. This CDR3 has 16 residues. Germline V CDR1 and CDR2: LGHDT, YNNKEL (reference sequence). CDR3 amino acids: CASSQEGGVNGNTIYF. The DNA for the CDR3 is TGTGCCAGCAGCCAAGAAGGGGGGGTTAATGGAAACACCATATATTTT.

This clone was observed once. CDR3 coding DNA: TGTGCCAGCAGCCTCTTAGAACGGCAGGTAGTAGAGGGCTACACCTTC. As protein: CASSLLERQVVEGYTF. The J gene is TRBJ1-2, the V gene TRBV5-4; D is unclear. Trimming took 4 bases from V and 8 from J, leaving 24 bases between them. The CDR3 is 16 residues long. Germline lookup yields CDR1 SGHNT and CDR2 YYREEE (reference sequence).

The CDR3 DNA sequence: TGTGCCAGCAGCTTTCCAGCTAGCGGTGCATCCTACAATGAGCAGTTCTTC. This gives the protein CASSFPASGASYNEQFF. The J gene is TRBJ2-1, the V gene TRBV5-6; 7 bases line up with TRBD2. CDR1 is SGHDT, CDR2 YYEEEE, per germline. V lost 2 bases to trimming and J lost 1 base; unmatched junction nucleotides: 9. CDR3 length: 17 residues.

The chain recombines TRBV11-3 with TRBJ2-3; 11 nucleotides agree with TRBD1. Trimming cost V 4 bases and J 4 bases; bases outside gene matches: 4. The CDR3 consists of 15 residues. Germline V gene data show CDR1 as SGHNT and CDR2 as YENEEA. This CDR3 is CASSYRGQGADTQYF. The CDR3 DNA reads TGTGCCAGCAGCTACCGGGGACAGGGGGCAGATACGCAGTATTTT.

This clone was detected once. V gene TRBV18 combines with J gene TRBJ1-1; D is uncertain. The germline CDR1 and CDR2 sequences are KGHSH and LQKENI. V gave up 5 bases and J gave up 4 bases, with 8 bases separating them. The CDR3 runs 12 residues. CDR3 in amino acids: CASSTESTEAFF. CDR3 DNA sequence: TGTGCCAGCTCAACGGAGAGCACTGAAGCTTTCTTT.

The V and J genes are TRBV19 and TRBJ2-3, with D possibly TRBD1 on 5 matching bases. V lost 3 bases and J lost 4, with 11 bases in between. The CDR3 runs 14 residues. Germline CDR1 and CDR2: LNHDA and SQIVND (reference sequence). The CDR3 protein is CASSMSHRPDTQYF. CDR3 DNA sequence: TGTGCCAGTAGTATGTCTCACAGGCCAGATACGCAGTATTTT. Full variable domain (rest looked up from reference TRBV19 and TRBJ2-3): DGGITQSPKYLFRKEGQNVTLSCEQNLNHDAMYWYRQDPGQGLRLIYYSQIVNDFQKGDIAEGYSVSREKKESFPLTVTSAQKNPTAFYLCASSMSHRPDTQYFGPGTRLTVL.

The CDR3 region is CASSYPGRVNQETQYF. The CDR3 DNA sequence: TGTGCCAGCAGTTACCCAGGCAGGGTAAATCAAGAGACCCAGTACTTC. The V call is TRBV6-2 or TRBV6-3, the J call TRBJ2-5; D might be TRBD1 (5 bases). The V end lost 2 bases, the J end lost 2 bases, and 15 bases lay between the germline ends. Germline CDR1 is MNHEY and CDR2 is SVGEGT. The CDR3 consists of 16 residues.

J is TRBJ2-7 and V is TRBV13, with D possibly matching TRBD1 (5 bases). The germline CDR1 and CDR2 sequences are PRHDT and FYEKMQ (reference sequence). The V and J ends lost 5 bases and 0 bases respectively, with 20 bases between them. The CDR3 sequence is 17 residues long. CDR3: CASSPVGRGQSSYEQYF. The CDR3 region has the DNA TGTGCCAGCAGCCCTGTCGGTAGGGGTCAGAGCTCCTACGAGCAGTACTTC. Full variable domain (rest looked up from reference TRBV13 and TRBJ2-7): AAGVIQSPRHLIKEKRETATLKCYPIPRHDTVYWYQQGPGQDPQFLISFYEKMQSDKGSIPDRFSAQQFSDYHSELNMSSLELGDSALYFCASSPVGRGQSSYEQYFGPGTRLTVT.

The gene calls are TRBV19 and TRBJ2-3; 11 bases are shared with TRBD2. This CDR3 is built from 17 residues. Per germline, CDR1 LNHDA and CDR2 SQIVND (reference sequence). V dropped 4 bases and J dropped 1; count of bases not matched to a gene: 7. CDR3 nucleotides: TGTGCCAGTAGTAGGGATCTAGCGGGAGGCGGCACAGATACGCAGTATTTT. This codes for CASSRDLAGGGTDTQYF.

The gene calls are TRBV19 and TRBJ2-5; 7 nucleotides align to TRBD2. The CDR3 extends over 17 amino acids. Germline values: CDR1 LNHDA, CDR2 SQIVND (reference sequence). V was pared by 6 bases and J by 7 bases, with 20 bases of the junction left unmatched. The CDR3 DNA follows: TGTGCCAGTAGATTTTCCTCGGGAGGCCCCCCGGTTCGGACCCAGTACTTC. Its protein is CASRFSSGGPPVRTQYF.

J is TRBJ2-1 and V is TRBV5-1, with TRBD1 identical over 10 bases. Losses at the gene ends were 4 bases for V and 10 bases for J; bases not matched to a gene: 5. Per germline, CDR1 SGHRS and CDR2 YFSETQ. The CDR3 is 13 amino acids. CDR3 amino acids: CASSPGQGREQFF. For the CDR3, the DNA is TGCGCCAGCAGCCCGGGACAGGGGCGCGAGCAGTTCTTC.

CDR3 DNA sequence: TGCGCCAGCAGCTTGCCCGGACAGGAAACAGATACGCAGTATTTT. Protein sequence: CASSLPGQETDTQYF. V gene TRBV5-1 combines with J gene TRBJ2-3; 7 bases align to TRBD1. Looked up from germline, CDR1 is SGHRS and CDR2 is YFSETQ. CDR3 length: 15 residues. The ends lost 1 base at V and 3 bases at J; junction bases unmatched: 5.

The V call is TRBV10-3, the J call TRBJ2-5; TRBD1 matches at 12 bases. Germline CDR1 is ENHRY and CDR2 is SYGVKD. V lost 6 bases and J lost 5; bases outside the gene matches: 10. The CDR3 consists of 16 residues. CDR3 residues: CAISGTGGFFLETQYF. CDR3 DNA sequence: TGTGCCATCAGCGGGACAGGGGGCTTTTTCCTCGAGACCCAGTACTTC.

The CDR3 here is CASRPSGLATEAFF. CDR3 DNA sequence: TGTGCCAGCAGACCGTCGGGGTTAGCAACTGAAGCTTTCTTT. The rearrangement joins TRBV28 to TRBJ1-1; D not resolved. The CDR3 extends over 14 amino acids. CDR1 is MDHEN and CDR2 is SYDVKM in the germline V gene. The ends were cut back, 6 bases at V and 5 bases at J, with 16 bases in the middle.

This clone has more than one count but fewer than ten. This chain joins TRBV27 and TRBJ1-1, with a possible D match to TRBD1 (5 bases). V was pared by 5 bases and J by 6 bases, with 19 bases between. CDR1 MNHEY and CDR2 SMNVEV come from the germline V gene (reference sequence). The CDR3 spans 15 residues. CDR3 protein: CASSAQGKWPPEAFF. DNA for the CDR3: TGTGCCAGCAGTGCGCAGGGAAAATGGCCCCCTGAAGCTTTCTTT.

The chain combines TRBV7-3 with TRBJ2-7, with a tentative D call TRBD2 (5 bases). Germline CDR1 is SGHTA and CDR2 is FQGTGA. This CDR3 is 13 amino acids long. V shed 1 base and J shed 6 bases, with 10 bases lying between them. The CDR3 DNA follows: TGTGCCAGCAGCTTAAGGGGAGCTGGCGAGCAGTACTTC. It codes for CASSLRGAGEQYF.

This clone was counted a few times. V is TRBV2 and J is TRBJ2-7; maybe TRBD1 (6 bases). The germline V and J ends were trimmed by 6 bases and 5 bases, with 11 bases remaining between them. The CDR3 is 12 residues long. CDR1 and CDR2 from the germline V gene are SNHLY and FYNNEI. In nucleotides, the CDR3 is TGTGCCAGCAGCTACAGGGTCCACGAGCAGTACTTC. It specifies CASSYRVHEQYF.

The sample holds a few counts of this clone. The chain couples TRBV5-1 to TRBJ1-4; 9 nucleotides align to TRBD1. Germline V gene data show CDR1 as SGHRS and CDR2 as YFSETQ. V shed 4 bases, J shed 0 bases, and the junction held 4 bases outside the gene matches. The CDR3 runs 16 residues. Written as DNA, the CDR3 is TGCGCCAGCAGCCCCGGACAGGGGCCAACTAATGAAAAACTGTTTTTT. It translates to CASSPGQGPTNEKLFF.

The chain carries TRBV10-3 and TRBJ2-7, with TRBD1 matching over 8 bases. CDR1 and CDR2 from the germline V gene are ENHRY and SYGVKD. The CDR3 loop spans 15 amino acids. J gave up 2 bases and V 7 bases, and 10 bases lay outside the gene matches. The CDR3 DNA is TGTGCCATCATGCCAGGGGGCTCGCTTCCCTACGAGCAGTACTTC. Its protein is CAIMPGGSLPYEQYF.

The V and J genes are TRBV28 and TRBJ2-7; 9 bases fit TRBD2. The junction had 10 bases not matched to a gene; V was cut back by 6 bases and J by 7 bases. Germline V gene data show CDR1 as MDHEN and CDR2 as SYDVKM. The CDR3 sequence is 14 residues long. The CDR3 loop is CASSPGLAWVEQYF. Here the CDR3 DNA reads TGTGCCAGCAGCCCGGGACTAGCCTGGGTGGAGCAGTACTTC.

The genes are TRBV30 and TRBJ2-2; weak D call: TRBD1 (6 bases). Germline CDR1 GTSNPN, CDR2 SVGIG (reference sequence). The CDR3 is 15 residues long. Trimming removed 1 base at V and 3 bases at J, with 12 bases between. The CDR3 DNA is TGTGCCTGGAGTGAGTGGGGGCGCGACACCGGGGAGCTGTTTTTT. As protein: CAWSEWGRDTGELFF.